A single sample gave rise to the 13 T cell receptor beta chains below, sequenced in a study of shared T cell receptors in the human thymus. This table comes from immunoSEQ multiplex PCR, and its TCRdb copy is limited to in-frame clones, with some not included. Of approximately 400,000 clones listed, 85% to 95% are singletons. The sequencing sample was made of thymocytes. These receptors originate from a human donor.

The V and J genes are TRBV28 and TRBJ2-7; 7 positions match TRBD1. The CDR3 extends over 14 amino acids. The V and J ends lost 4 bases and 2 bases, in that order; junction bases with no gene match: 5. Germline V gene lookup returns CDR1 MDHEN and CDR2 SYDVKM. The CDR3 region is CASSSQGRPYEQYF. The DNA of the CDR3 is TGTGCCAGCAGTTCACAGGGGCGGCCCTACGAGCAGTACTTC.

The genes are TRBV28 and TRBJ2-7; 8 bases are a match to TRBD1. Germline V CDR1 and CDR2: MDHEN, SYDVKM. V trimming: 0 bases; J trimming: 1 base; junction bases outside the gene matches: 14. This CDR3 has 19 amino acids. For the CDR3, the DNA is TGTGCCAGCAGTTTATGGATCCGCCGGGGACAGGTAGTATCCTACGAGCAGTACTTC. Amino acids: CASSLWIRRGQVVSYEQYF.

The chain couples TRBV27 to TRBJ1-4, with TRBD1 identical over 8 bases. The length of the CDR3 is 14 residues. Trimming at V came to 6 bases and at J to 9 bases, leaving 9 bases not matched to a gene. Germline V gene lookup returns CDR1 MNHEY and CDR2 SMNVEV (reference sequence). The CDR3 reads CASSPGTGDQKLFF. CDR3 nucleotide sequence: TGTGCCAGCAGCCCCGGGACAGGCGACCAAAAACTGTTTTTT.

The gene calls are TRBV10-1 and TRBJ2-7, with unresolved D. V lost 1 base to trimming and J lost 2 bases, with 18 bases between them. Germline V CDR1 and CDR2: WNHNN, SYGVQD (reference sequence). The CDR3 spans 17 residues. CDR3 loop: CASSEFPLGAATYEQYF. The CDR3 coding sequence is TGCGCCAGCAGTGAGTTTCCCCTGGGCGCGGCTACCTACGAGCAGTACTTC.

J is TRBJ2-1 and V is TRBV18; D is possibly TRBD1 or TRBD2 (5 bases each). V was pared by 5 bases and J by 5 bases, with 13 bases between. The CDR3 is made up of 14 amino acids. CDR1 and CDR2 (germline): KGHSH, LQKENI. CDR3 bases: TGTGCCAGCTCATGGGGGACGGCACACAATGAGCAGTTCTTC. Its translation: CASSWGTAHNEQFF. Full variable domain (missing parts from reference TRBV18 and TRBJ2-1): NAGVMQNPRHLVRRRGQEARLRCSPMKGHSHVYWYRQLPEEGLKFMVYLQKENIIDESGMPKERFSAEFPKEGPSILRIQQVVRGDSAAYFCASSWGTAHNEQFFGPGTRLTVL.

The chain combines TRBV11-2 with TRBJ2-7; D gene unclear. The CDR3 length is 16 residues. The germline gives CDR1 SGHAT, CDR2 FQNNGV. V was pared by 1 base and J by 5 bases, with 18 bases between. CDR3 region: CASSLARSDPADEQYF. The CDR3, as DNA: TGTGCCAGCAGCTTAGCCCGGTCGGACCCGGCCGACGAGCAGTACTTC.

This rearrangement joins TRBV10-1 to TRBJ2-2, with unresolved D. Germline V gene sequence: CDR1 WNHNN, CDR2 SYGVQD (reference sequence). CDR3 length equals 14 residues. Trimming took 4 bases from V and 5 from J, leaving 11 bases between them. CDR3: CASSVSPRTGELFF. DNA for the CDR3: TGCGCCAGCAGTGTAAGTCCCCGGACCGGGGAGCTGTTTTTT.

This clone was picked up one time. This chain links TRBV11-2 with TRBJ2-5, with D unclear. Trimming shortened V by 5 bases and J by 4 bases, and 17 bases separated the two germline ends. Per germline, CDR1 SGHAT and CDR2 FQNNGV. This CDR3 is 15 amino acids long. The CDR3 here is CASSPKRWAGETQYF. Here the CDR3 DNA reads TGTGCCAGCAGCCCCAAACGGTGGGCAGGAGAGACCCAGTACTTC. Drawing the rest from reference TRBV11-2 and TRBJ2-5, the complete variable domain is EAGVAQSPRYKIIEKRQSVAFWCNPISGHATLYWYQQILGQGPKLLIQFQNNGVVDDSQLPKDRFSAERLKGVDSTLKIQPAKLEDSAVYLCASSPKRWAGETQYFGPGTRLLVL.

V gene TRBV7-3 combines with J gene TRBJ1-1; D unresolved. Between the trimmed V and J ends, which lost 5 bases and 1 base, there was a span of 8 bases. Germline CDR1 SGHTA, CDR2 FQGTGA. The CDR3 extends over 13 amino acids. CDR3 region: CASSQTANTEAFF. CDR3 nucleotides: TGTGCCAGCAGCCAGACCGCGAACACTGAAGCTTTCTTT.

This chain links TRBV5-1 with TRBJ2-3; D might be TRBD2 (5 bases). The CDR3 totals 16 residues. V was clipped by 1 base and J by 1 base, with 13 bases between them. The germline gives CDR1 SGHRS, CDR2 YFSETQ. CDR3 in amino acids: CASSLRAGRRTDTQYF. CDR3 nucleotides: TGCGCCAGCAGCTTGCGCGCGGGCAGGCGCACAGATACGCAGTATTTT.

This clone turned up a few times. The gene calls are TRBV7-9 and TRBJ1-2, with D possibly TRBD1 on 5 matching bases. This CDR3 spans 15 amino acids. Trimming took off 1 base at V and 0 bases at J, with 9 bases between the two ends. Germline V CDR1 and CDR2: SEHNR, FQNEAQ (reference sequence). CDR3 in DNA: TGTGCCAGCAGCTTAGAGGACACACCTAACTATGGCTACACCTTC. Its translation: CASSLEDTPNYGYTF.

This chain uses TRBV2 with TRBJ2-5; possible D gene TRBD1, 5 bases. The V and J ends lost 6 bases and 1 base respectively, with 12 bases between them. Germline CDR1 SNHLY, CDR2 FYNNEI. There are 14 residues in the CDR3. CDR3 nucleotides: TGTGCCAGCAGCTCCCAGACAGCCCAAGAGACCCAGTACTTC. This encodes CASSSQTAQETQYF.

V and J are TRBV11-2 and TRBJ2-1; D ambiguous. This CDR3 spans 14 amino acids. Germline CDR1 is SGHAT and CDR2 is FQNNGV. With 5 bases removed from V and 8 bases from J, the gap between germline ends came to 16 bases. In DNA, the CDR3 is TGTGCCAGCAGCCTACCCTCCGCATCGCATGAGCAGTTCTTC. Its protein product is CASSLPSASHEQFF.